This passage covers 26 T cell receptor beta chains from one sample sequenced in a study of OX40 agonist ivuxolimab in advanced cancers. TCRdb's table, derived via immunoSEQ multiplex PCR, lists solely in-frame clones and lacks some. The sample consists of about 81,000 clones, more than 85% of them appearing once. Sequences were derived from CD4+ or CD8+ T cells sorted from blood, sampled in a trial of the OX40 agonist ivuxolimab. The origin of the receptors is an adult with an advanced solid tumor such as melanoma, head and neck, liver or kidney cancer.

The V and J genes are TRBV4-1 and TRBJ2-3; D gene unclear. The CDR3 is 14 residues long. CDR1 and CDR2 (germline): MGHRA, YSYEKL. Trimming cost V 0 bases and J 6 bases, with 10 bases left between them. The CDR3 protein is CASSQEGNRDTQYF. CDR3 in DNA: TGCGCCAGCAGCCAAGAGGGGAACCGGGATACGCAGTATTTT.

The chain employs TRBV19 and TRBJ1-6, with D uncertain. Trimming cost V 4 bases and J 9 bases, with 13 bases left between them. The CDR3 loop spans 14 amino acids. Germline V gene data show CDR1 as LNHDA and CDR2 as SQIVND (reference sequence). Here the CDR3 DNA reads TGTGCCAGTAGTAGCGCCACGGTGGGTTCACCCCTCCACTTT. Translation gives CASSSATVGSPLHF.

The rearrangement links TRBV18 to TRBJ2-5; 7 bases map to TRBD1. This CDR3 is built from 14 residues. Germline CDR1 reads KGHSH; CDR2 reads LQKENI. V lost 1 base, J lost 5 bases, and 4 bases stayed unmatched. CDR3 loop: CASSPQGARETQYF. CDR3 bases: TGTGCCAGCTCACCACAGGGGGCACGGGAGACCCAGTACTTC.

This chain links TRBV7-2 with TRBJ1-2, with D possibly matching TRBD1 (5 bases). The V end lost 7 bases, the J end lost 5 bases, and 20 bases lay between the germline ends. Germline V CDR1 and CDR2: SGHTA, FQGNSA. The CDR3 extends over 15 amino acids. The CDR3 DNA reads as TGTGCCAGCAACCTCAGTGAGGGGCCGATATATGGCTACACCTTC. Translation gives CASNLSEGPIYGYTF.

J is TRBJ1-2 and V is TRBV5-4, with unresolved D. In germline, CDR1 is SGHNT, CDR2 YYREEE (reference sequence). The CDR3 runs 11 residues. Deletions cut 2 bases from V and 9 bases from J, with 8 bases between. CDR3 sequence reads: CASSLLASYTF. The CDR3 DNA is TGTGCCAGCAGCTTATTAGCCAGCTACACCTTC.

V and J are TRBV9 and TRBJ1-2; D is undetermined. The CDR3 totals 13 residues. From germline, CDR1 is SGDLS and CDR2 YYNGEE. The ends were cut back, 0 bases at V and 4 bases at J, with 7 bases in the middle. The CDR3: CASSVEDRYGYTF. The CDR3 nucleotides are TGTGCCAGCAGCGTAGAGGACCGCTATGGCTACACCTTC.

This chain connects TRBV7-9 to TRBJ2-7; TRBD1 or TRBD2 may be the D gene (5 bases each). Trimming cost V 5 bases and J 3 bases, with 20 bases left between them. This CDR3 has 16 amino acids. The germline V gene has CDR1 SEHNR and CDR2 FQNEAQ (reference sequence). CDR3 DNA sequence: TGTGCCAGCAGCGCACCGGGACGGACTTCAAACTACGAGCAGTACTTC. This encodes CASSAPGRTSNYEQYF.

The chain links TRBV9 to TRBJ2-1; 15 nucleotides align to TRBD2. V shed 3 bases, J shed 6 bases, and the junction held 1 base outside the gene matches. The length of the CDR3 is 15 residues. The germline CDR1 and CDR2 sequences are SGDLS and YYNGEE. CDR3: CASSEGLAGGNEQFF. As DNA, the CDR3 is TGTGCCAGCAGCGAGGGACTAGCGGGAGGCAATGAGCAGTTCTTC.

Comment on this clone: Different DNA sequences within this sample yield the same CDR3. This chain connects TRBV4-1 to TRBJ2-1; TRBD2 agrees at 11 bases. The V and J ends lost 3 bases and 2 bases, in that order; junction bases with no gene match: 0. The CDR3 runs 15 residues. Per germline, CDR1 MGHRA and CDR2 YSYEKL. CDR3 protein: CASSQTSGTYNEQFF. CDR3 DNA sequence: TGCGCCAGCAGCCAGACTAGCGGGACCTACAATGAGCAGTTCTTC.

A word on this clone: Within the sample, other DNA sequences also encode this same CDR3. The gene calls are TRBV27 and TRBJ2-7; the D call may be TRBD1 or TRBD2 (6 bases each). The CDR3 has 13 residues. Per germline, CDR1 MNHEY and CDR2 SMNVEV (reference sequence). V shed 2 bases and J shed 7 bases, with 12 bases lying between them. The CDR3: CASSLGGAGEQYF. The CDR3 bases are TGTGCCAGCAGTTTAGGGGGCGCGGGAGAGCAGTACTTC.

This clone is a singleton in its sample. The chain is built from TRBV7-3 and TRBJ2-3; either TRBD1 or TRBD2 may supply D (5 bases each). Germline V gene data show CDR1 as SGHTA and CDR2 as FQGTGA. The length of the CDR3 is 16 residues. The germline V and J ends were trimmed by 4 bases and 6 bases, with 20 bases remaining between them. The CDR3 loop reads CASSSYGVGVGDTQYF. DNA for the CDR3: TGTGCCAGCAGCTCCTACGGGGTGGGGGTAGGGGATACGCAGTATTTT.

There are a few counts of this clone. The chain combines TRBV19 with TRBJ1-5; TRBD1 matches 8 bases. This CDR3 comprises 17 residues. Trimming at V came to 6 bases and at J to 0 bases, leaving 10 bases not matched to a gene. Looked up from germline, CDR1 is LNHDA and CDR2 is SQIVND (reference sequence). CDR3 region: CASRQGTGAYSNQPQHF. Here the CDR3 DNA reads TGTGCCAGTAGGCAAGGGACAGGAGCTTATAGCAATCAGCCCCAGCATTTT.

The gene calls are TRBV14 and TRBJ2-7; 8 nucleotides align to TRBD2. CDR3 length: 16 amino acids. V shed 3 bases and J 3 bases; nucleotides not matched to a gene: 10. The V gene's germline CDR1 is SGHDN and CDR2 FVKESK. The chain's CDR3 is CASSHTLSGTDYEQYF. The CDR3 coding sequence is TGTGCCAGCAGCCATACGCTTAGCGGGACTGACTACGAGCAGTACTTC.

For the CDR3, the DNA is TGTGCCAGCAGTCCTTTTCCTTTGGACATTCAGTACTTC. Its protein is CASSPFPLDIQYF. The V call is TRBV27, the J call TRBJ2-4; D not resolved. CDR3 length equals 13 residues. Germline V CDR1 and CDR2: MNHEY, SMNVEV (reference sequence). V gave up 5 bases and J gave up 8 bases, with 13 bases separating them.

The chain's CDR3 is CASSAADEKLFF. As DNA, the CDR3 is TGTGCCAGCAGTGCCGCGGATGAAAAACTGTTTTTT. This chain links TRBV2 with TRBJ1-4; D gene uncertain. The CDR3 extends over 12 amino acids. Trimming stripped 4 bases from V and 6 bases from J, with 6 bases between. Germline CDR1 SNHLY, CDR2 FYNNEI.

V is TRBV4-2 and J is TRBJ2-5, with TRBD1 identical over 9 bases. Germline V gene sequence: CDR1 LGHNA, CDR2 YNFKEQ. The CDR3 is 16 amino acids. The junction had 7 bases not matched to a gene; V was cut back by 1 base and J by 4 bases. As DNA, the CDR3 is TGTGCCAGCAGCCAAGGCTTTACAGGGGGCGCAGAGACCCAGTACTTC. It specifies CASSQGFTGGAETQYF.

The CDR3 loop reads CASSLPPTSGRDTGELFF. DNA of the CDR3: TGCGCCAGCAGCCTCCCACCGACTAGCGGGAGAGACACCGGGGAGCTGTTTTTT. The chain employs TRBV4-1 and TRBJ2-2; 12 bases line up with TRBD2. Losses at the gene ends were 4 bases for V and 3 bases for J; bases not matched to a gene: 9. Germline V CDR1 and CDR2: MGHRA, YSYEKL. This CDR3 comprises 18 residues.

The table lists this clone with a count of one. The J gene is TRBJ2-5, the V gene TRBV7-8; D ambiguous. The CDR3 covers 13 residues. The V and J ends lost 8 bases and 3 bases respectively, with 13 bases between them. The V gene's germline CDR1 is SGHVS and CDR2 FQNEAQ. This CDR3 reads CASSRTGKETQYF. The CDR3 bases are TGTGCCAGCTCCCGAACGGGTAAAGAGACCCAGTACTTC.

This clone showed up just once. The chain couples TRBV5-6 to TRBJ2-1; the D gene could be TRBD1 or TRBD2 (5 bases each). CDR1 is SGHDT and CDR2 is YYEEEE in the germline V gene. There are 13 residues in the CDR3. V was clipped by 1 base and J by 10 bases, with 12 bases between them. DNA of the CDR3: TGTGCCAGCAGCTTGCAACCGGGACCCGAGCAGTTCTTC. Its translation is CASSLQPGPEQFF.

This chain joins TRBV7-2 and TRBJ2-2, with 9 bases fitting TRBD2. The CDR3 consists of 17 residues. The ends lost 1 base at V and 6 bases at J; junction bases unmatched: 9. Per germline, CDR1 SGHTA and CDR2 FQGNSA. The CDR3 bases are TGTGCCAGCAGCTTAGTAGGGTCTAGCGGGAAGGCCGGGGAGCTGTTTTTT. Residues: CASSLVGSSGKAGELFF.

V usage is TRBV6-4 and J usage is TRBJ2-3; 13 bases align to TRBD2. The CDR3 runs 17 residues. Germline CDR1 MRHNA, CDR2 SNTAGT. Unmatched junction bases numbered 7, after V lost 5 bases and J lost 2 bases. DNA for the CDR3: TGTGCCAGCAGTTTCGGGGGGACTAGCGGGAACACAGATACGCAGTATTTT. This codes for CASSFGGTSGNTDTQYF.

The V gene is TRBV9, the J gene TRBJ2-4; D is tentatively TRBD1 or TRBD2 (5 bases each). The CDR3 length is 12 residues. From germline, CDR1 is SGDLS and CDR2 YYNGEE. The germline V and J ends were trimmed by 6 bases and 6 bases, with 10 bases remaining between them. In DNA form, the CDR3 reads TGTGCCAGCACCGACAGCGGAAACATTCAGTACTTC. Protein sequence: CASTDSGNIQYF. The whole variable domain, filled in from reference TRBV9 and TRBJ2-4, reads DSGVTQTPKHLITATGQRVTLRCSPRSGDLSVYWYQQSLDQGLQFLIQYYNGEERAKGNILERFSAQQFPDLHSELNLSSLELGDSALYFCASTDSGNIQYFGAGTRLSVL.

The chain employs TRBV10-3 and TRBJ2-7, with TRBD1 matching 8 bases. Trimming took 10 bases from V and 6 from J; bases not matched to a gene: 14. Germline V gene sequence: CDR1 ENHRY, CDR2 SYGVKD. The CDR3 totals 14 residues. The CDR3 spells CATAIPGQVLEQYF. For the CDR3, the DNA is TGTGCCACCGCGATACCGGGACAGGTCCTCGAGCAGTACTTC.

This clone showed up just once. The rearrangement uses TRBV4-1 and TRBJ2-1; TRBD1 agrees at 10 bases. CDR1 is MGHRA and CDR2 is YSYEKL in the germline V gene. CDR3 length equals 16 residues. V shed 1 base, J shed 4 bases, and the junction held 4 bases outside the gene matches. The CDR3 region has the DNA TGCGCCAGCAGCCAAGGCCCGGGACAGGGGTACAATGAGCAGTTCTTC. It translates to CASSQGPGQGYNEQFF.

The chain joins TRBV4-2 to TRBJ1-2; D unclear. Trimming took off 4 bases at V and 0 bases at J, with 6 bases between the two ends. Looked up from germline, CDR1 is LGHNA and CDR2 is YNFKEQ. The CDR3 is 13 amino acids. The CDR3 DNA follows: TGTGCCAGCAGCCCCGAAGCTAACTATGGCTACACCTTC. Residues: CASSPEANYGYTF.

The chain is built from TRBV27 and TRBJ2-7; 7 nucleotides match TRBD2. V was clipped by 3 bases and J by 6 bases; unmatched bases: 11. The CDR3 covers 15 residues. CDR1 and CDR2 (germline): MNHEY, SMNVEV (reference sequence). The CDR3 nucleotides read TGTGCCAGCAGTTTGTATGGACTAGGAGCCTCCGAGCAGTACTTC. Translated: CASSLYGLGASEQYF.